This TCR beta chain was recovered during a study of shared clonotypes between healthy human individuals. The repertoire was sequenced with immunoSEQ multiplex PCR; TCRdb's copy has only in-frame clones and lacks some. The table shows fewer than 2.5 million clones, with 93% occurring only once. J gave up 5 bases and V 5 bases, and 8 bases lay outside the gene matches. Germline-derived CDR1 and CDR2 are SGHAT and FQNNGV. There are 14 residues in the CDR3. The sequencing sample was made of naive CD4+ T cells from PBMCs. Stated subset: CD45RA+ positively selected. This clonotype was sampled from a man aged 18 to 30 in good health. Some clones in this sample may be carry-over from other donors' samples. The chain uses TRBV11-2 and TRBJ1-1, with 7 bases aligning to TRBD1. CDR3 loop: CASSQDRVVTEAFF. CDR3 sequence (DNA): TGTGCCAGCAGCCAAGACAGGGTAGTTACTGAAGCTTTCTTT.